Sequencing of this T cell receptor (beta chain) was carried out in a study of T cells after yellow fever vaccination. A single record per CDR3 protein comes from TCRdb applying MiXCR to the 5' RACE reads. The profile shows around 590,000 distinct CDR3 sequences, over 9% of them singletons. From germline, CDR1 is MDHEN and CDR2 SYDVKM. The CDR3 is 15 residues long. The V end lost 3 bases, the J end lost 7 bases, and 19 bases lay between the germline ends. The chain joins TRBV28 to TRBJ2-7; tentatively, D is TRBD1 or TRBD2 (5 bases each). The TCR was taken from a man aged 25-45 years who received the YFV17D yellow fever vaccine. Sequenced material: PBMCs, taken on the day of the yellow fever booster vaccination. For the CDR3, the DNA is TGTGCCAGCAGTTTTCCGCTCCGGGACCTCAGGGAGCAGTACTTC. Protein: CASSFPLRDLREQYF.